These T cell receptor beta chains were read from a single sample in a study of human T cells and chemical hapten exposure. A single record per CDR3 protein comes from TCRdb applying MiXCR to the RACE reads. Altogether some 340,000 distinct CDR3 sequences are present, around 6.9% being singletons, with the ten largest covering about 8%. Sequenced material: whole blood, taken in connection with sensitization to the hapten diphenylcyclopropenone (DPC). The receptor set was obtained from a woman aged 18 to 35 with alopecia areata. Some clones in this sample may be carry-over from other donors' samples. Both conserved end residues are part of each CDR3. D genes are given only for firm matches.

D gene: -
V gene: TRBV6-5
CDR3 length: 16
CDR3 protein: CASSYSMGGYNSPLHF

D gene: -
V gene: TRBV12-3/TRBV12-4
CDR3 length: 13
CDR3 protein: CASSLDGPGGYTF

D gene: -
V gene: TRBV28
CDR3 length: 14
CDR3 protein: CASSLGRRNYGYTF

D gene: -
V gene: TRBV7-9
CDR3 length: 13
CDR3 protein: CASSLVGVQPQHF

D gene: TRBD1
V gene: TRBV4-3
CDR3 length: 20
CDR3 protein: CASSQRKAFPRGVLEAGYTF

D gene: TRBD1
V gene: TRBV12-3/TRBV12-4
CDR3 length: 15
CDR3 protein: CASSQAGTANYGYTF

D gene: -
V gene: TRBV4-1
CDR3 length: 12
CDR3 protein: CASSQANQPQHF

D gene: -
V gene: TRBV6-5
CDR3 length: 15
CDR3 protein: CASSYSANVLYEQYF

D gene: TRBD2
V gene: TRBV20-1
CDR3 length: 15
CDR3 protein: CSAREGSGGPDTQYF

D gene: TRBD1
V gene: TRBV7-8
CDR3 length: 18
CDR3 protein: CASSLKGSTGAGTDTQYF

D gene: -
V gene: TRBV3-1
CDR3 length: 14
CDR3 protein: CASSQRGSTDTQYF

D gene: TRBD1
V gene: TRBV5-1
CDR3 length: 13
CDR3 protein: CASSKDRGHEQYF

D gene: -
V gene: TRBV6-2/TRBV6-3
CDR3 length: 13
CDR3 protein: CASSWNRDTEAFF

D gene: TRBD2
V gene: TRBV7-8
CDR3 length: 17
CDR3 protein: CASSSRLAGGSLETQYF

D gene: -
V gene: TRBV28
CDR3 length: 14
CDR3 protein: CASSSAGSADTQYF

D gene: TRBD1
V gene: TRBV7-2
CDR3 length: 16
CDR3 protein: CASSLRQGALRNEQFF

D gene: -
V gene: TRBV18
CDR3 length: 18
CDR3 protein: CASSPRGTLRPGANVLTF

D gene: -
V gene: TRBV12-3/TRBV12-4
CDR3 length: 15
CDR3 protein: CASCCRGISNQPQHF

D gene: -
V gene: TRBV27
CDR3 length: 12
CDR3 protein: CASSFYGRKLFF

D gene: TRBD1
V gene: TRBV7-3
CDR3 length: 15
CDR3 protein: CASSPRTGHNNEQFF

D gene: -
V gene: TRBV4-1
CDR3 length: 15
CDR3 protein: CASSQTPGRDSPLHF

D gene: -
V gene: TRBV12-3/TRBV12-4
CDR3 length: 14
CDR3 protein: CASSRTSGANVLTF

D gene: TRBD2
V gene: TRBV20-1
CDR3 length: 16
CDR3 protein: CSQGTSGSPSTDTQYF

D gene: -
V gene: TRBV5-8
CDR3 length: 14
CDR3 protein: CASSPSPVLDEQFF

D gene: TRBD2
V gene: TRBV7-9
CDR3 length: 16
CDR3 protein: CASSHWTSGSTDTQYF

D gene: -
V gene: TRBV5-4
CDR3 length: 14
CDR3 protein: CASSLVAGRTEAFF

D gene: -
V gene: TRBV5-1
CDR3 length: 14
CDR3 protein: CASSLSTRTYEQYF

D gene: -
V gene: TRBV28
CDR3 length: 17
CDR3 protein: CASSSPRTGTQLTEAFF

D gene: TRBD1
V gene: TRBV12-3/TRBV12-4
CDR3 length: 14
CDR3 protein: CASSIRTGTDTQYF